This paragraph reports one T cell receptor beta chain. Its target is unknown. The sample comes from a study of cytotoxic CD8 clonotypes in ibrutinib-treated CLL. For the study at large: The subjects consisted of roughly 12 relapsed/refractory and roughly 15 treatment-naive individuals, with 17 to 18 IGHV unmutated.

The data were produced by immunoSEQ multiplex PCR, yet TCRdb's version contains in-frame clones alone and is incomplete. Among 9,500 to 12,000 clones listed, approximately 85% were seen once. The germline V gene has CDR1 SGDLS and CDR2 YYNGEE. The V end was cut by 4 bases, the J end by 2 bases, with 7 bases between. The CDR3 sequence is 13 residues long. Study observations and caveats: Exceeding age-matched healthy donors, baseline clonality also tracked the counts of circulating CD8+ T cells. Sustained-remission and progressing patients were not sampled at matched times. Elevated clonality accompanied ibrutinib response, with a return toward baseline values at progression.

The gene calls are TRBV9 and TRBJ2-1; D gene uncertain. Sequenced here: PBMCs, sampled at disease progression, from a patient treated with ibrutinib. This sequence originates from a human donor with chronic lymphocytic leukemia. The CDR3 DNA reads TGTGCCAGCAGCCCAGGCCCCTACAATGAGCAGTTCTTC. Protein sequence: CASSPGPYNEQFF.